This T cell receptor (beta chain) originates from a study of response to subunit inactivated influenza vaccine. The germline V gene has CDR1 SNHLY and CDR2 FYNNEI. Trimming removed 3 bases from V and 4 bases from J, with 6 bases in between. This CDR3 contains 12 residues. TCRdb reanalysed the RT-PCR reads using MiXCR and keeps one entry per CDR3 protein. The sample lists approximately 500,000 distinct CDR3 sequences, approximately 15% occurring once. Details on this clonotype: No antigen is known for it.

Study results and limitations: That few new T cells are recruited by each seasonal influenza vaccination was the authors' suggestion.

The V gene is TRBV2, the J gene TRBJ2-5; D remains unclear. Specimen: PBMCs from blood, collected 12 days after vaccination. This clonotype originated in a man aged 50 to 59 who received an inactivated influenza vaccine. CDR3 coding DNA: TGTGCCAGCAGTGACATACGAGAGACCCAGTACTTC. Translation: CASSDIRETQYF.